One and the same sample provided the 8 T cell receptor beta chains below, sequenced in a study of T-cell reconstitution after alpha-beta-depleted transplantation in children. Unique molecular identifiers were used to barcode this TCRbeta library. Via MiXCR, TCRdb re-called the PCR reads, giving one row per CDR3 protein. Of 700,000 to 950,000 distinct CDR3 sequences listed, roughly 15% were seen once; the top ten hold around 5%. The sample in question was PBMCs, mostly from graft donor cells, obtained 360 days after TCRalphabeta/CD19-depleted stem cell transplant. These receptors all come from a male patient aged 10 to 17 who had a stem cell transplant for acute lymphoblastic leukemia, so the T cells may come from the graft donor.

This clonotype was seen ten or more times. The gene calls are TRBV5-1 and TRBJ2-3; D is ambiguous. Per the germline V gene, CDR1 is SGHRS and CDR2 is YFSETQ. V was clipped by 1 base and J by 2 bases, with 11 bases between them. The CDR3 runs to 15 residues. CDR3 in DNA: TGCGCCAGCAGCTTGCAAACTGCTGTCACAGATACGCAGTATTTT. It codes for CASSLQTAVTDTQYF.

The sample holds many counts of this clonotype. The rearrangement joins TRBV29-1 to TRBJ1-1; D unclear. The V gene's germline CDR1 is SQVTM and CDR2 ANQGSEA. The CDR3 contains 11 residues. Trimming left V 7 bases short and J 5 bases short, with 11 bases between. The CDR3 here is CSGFLRTEAFF. The CDR3 nucleotides read TGCAGCGGATTCCTAAGAACTGAAGCTTTCTTT. Using reference TRBV29-1 and TRBJ1-1 for the parts outside the CDR3, the full variable domain is SAVISQKPSRDICQRGTSLTIQCQVDSQVTMMFWYRQQPGQSLTLIATANQGSEATYESGFVIDKFPISRPNLTFSTLTVSNMSPEDSSIYLCSGFLRTEAFFGQGTRLTVV.

This sequence joins TRBV7-7 and TRBJ2-1; TRBD2 matches at 11 bases. The CDR3 extends over 15 amino acids. Unmatched junction bases numbered 5, after V lost 1 base and J lost 9 bases. Germline V gene sequence: CDR1 SSHAT, CDR2 FNYEAQ (reference sequence). CDR3 protein: CASSLVAGGGFEQFF. In nucleotides, the CDR3 is TGTGCCAGCAGCTTAGTAGCGGGAGGGGGTTTTGAGCAGTTCTTC.

In DNA, the CDR3 is TGCGCCAGCAGCTTGGACCGGGGTGAGCAGTTCTTC. Residues: CASSLDRGEQFF. The chain carries TRBV5-1 and TRBJ2-1, with D perhaps TRBD2 (5 bases). The germline V and J ends were trimmed by 0 bases and 9 bases, with 7 bases remaining between them. The length of the CDR3 is 12 residues. Germline V CDR1 and CDR2: SGHRS, YFSETQ.

The table lists this clonotype with a few counts. The chain joins TRBV7-8 to TRBJ2-2, with TRBD2 matching over 11 bases. Trimming at V came to 5 bases and at J to 8 bases, leaving 7 bases not matched to a gene. Germline V gene sequence: CDR1 SGHVS, CDR2 FQNEAQ. The CDR3 contains 15 residues. The CDR3 region has the DNA TGTGCCAGCAGCGCAATACTAGCGGGAGTAGGGGAGCTGTTTTTT. It translates to CASSAILAGVGELFF.

The genes are TRBV4-1 and TRBJ2-1; tentative D call: TRBD2 (5 bases). This CDR3 is 18 amino acids long. V lost 2 bases to trimming and J lost 0 bases, with 17 bases between them. The V gene's germline CDR1 is MGHRA and CDR2 YSYEKL. The CDR3 bases are TGCGCCAGCAGCCAACACGGCCCCCTAGCCTACTCCTACAATGAGCAGTTCTTC. Protein product: CASSQHGPLAYSYNEQFF.

The rearrangement links TRBV20-1 to TRBJ2-1, with D uncertain. The germline CDR1 and CDR2 sequences are DFQATT and SNEGSKA (reference sequence). The V and J ends lost 2 bases and 7 bases respectively, with 9 bases between them. This CDR3 has 12 residues. This chain's CDR3 is CSARPGRNEQFF. CDR3 DNA sequence: TGCAGTGCTAGACCTGGGCGGAATGAGCAGTTCTTC.

This chain links TRBV25-1 with TRBJ2-7; D gene unclear. This CDR3 is built from 15 residues. Trimming stripped 9 bases from V and 1 base from J, with 19 bases between. Germline lookup yields CDR1 MGHDK and CDR2 SYGVNS. The CDR3 DNA sequence: TGTGCCAGTTCAGTGTCGGGCGCCCTTTCCTACGAGCAGTACTTC. This sequence encodes CASSVSGALSYEQYF.